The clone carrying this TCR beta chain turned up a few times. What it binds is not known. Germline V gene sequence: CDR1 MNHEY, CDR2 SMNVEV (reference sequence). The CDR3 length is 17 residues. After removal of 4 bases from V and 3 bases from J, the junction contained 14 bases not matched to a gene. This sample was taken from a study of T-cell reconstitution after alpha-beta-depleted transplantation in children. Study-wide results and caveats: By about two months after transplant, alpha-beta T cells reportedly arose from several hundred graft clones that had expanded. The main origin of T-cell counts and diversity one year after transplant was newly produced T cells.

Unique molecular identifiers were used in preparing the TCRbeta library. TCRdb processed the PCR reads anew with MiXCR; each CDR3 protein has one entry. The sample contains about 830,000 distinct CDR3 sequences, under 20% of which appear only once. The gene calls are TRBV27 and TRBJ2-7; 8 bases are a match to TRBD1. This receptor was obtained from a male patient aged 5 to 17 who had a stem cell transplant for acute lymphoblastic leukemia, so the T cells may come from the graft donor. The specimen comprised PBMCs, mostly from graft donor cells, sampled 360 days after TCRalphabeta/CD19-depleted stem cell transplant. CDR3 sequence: CASSSSRKTGVVYEQYF. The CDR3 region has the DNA TGTGCCAGCAGTTCCAGTCGGAAGACAGGGGTAGTCTACGAGCAGTACTTC.